This T cell receptor beta chain was captured by sequencing in a study of blood T cell repertoires in COVID-19. Study at large: Specimens from acute and convalescent COVID-19 originated in the United States, Italy and Spain.

Those who participated ranged in age from roughly 18 to 100 years and resided in approximately 23 US areas. During the 2 weeks before they entered the study, exposed participants had met someone with a PCR-confirmed or clinician-diagnosed COVID-19 case. In the original analysis: For nucleated cells, counts were estimated from reference gene primer amplification. The table came from immunoSEQ multiplex PCR; TCRdb's copy has only in-frame clones and leaves some out. The V and J calls and clone size were taken over from that table, and D and trimming were inferred from the DNA. The data contain 130,000 to 150,000 clones, 65% to 85% of them singletons. The CDR3 extends over 15 amino acids. The V gene lost 1 base and the J gene lost 1 base, with 13 bases spanning the gap. CDR1 GTSNPN and CDR2 SVGIG come from the germline V gene (reference sequence).

The chain combines TRBV30 with TRBJ1-1; D ambiguous. Sequencing was carried out using PBMCs or T cells enriched from blood (not recorded which). The sequence was collected from a woman between 45 and 60 years old who had been exposed to COVID-19. CDR3 DNA sequence: TGTGCCTGGAGTGAAATAGCCCTGGGGAACACTGAAGCTTTCTTT. This gives the protein CAWSEIALGNTEAFF.